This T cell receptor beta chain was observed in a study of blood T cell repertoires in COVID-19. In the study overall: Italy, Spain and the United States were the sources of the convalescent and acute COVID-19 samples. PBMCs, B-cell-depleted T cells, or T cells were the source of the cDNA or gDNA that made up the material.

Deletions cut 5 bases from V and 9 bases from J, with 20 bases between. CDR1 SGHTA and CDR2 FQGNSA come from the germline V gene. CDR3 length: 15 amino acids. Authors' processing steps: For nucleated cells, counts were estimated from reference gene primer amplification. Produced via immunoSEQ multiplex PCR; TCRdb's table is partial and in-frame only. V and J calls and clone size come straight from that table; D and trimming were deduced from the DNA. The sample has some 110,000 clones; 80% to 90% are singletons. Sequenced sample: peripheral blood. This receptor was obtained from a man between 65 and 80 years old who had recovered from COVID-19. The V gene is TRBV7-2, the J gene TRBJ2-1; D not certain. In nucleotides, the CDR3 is TGTGCCAGCAGCCGTGAAGCCCTGAGTAACGGTGAGCAGTTCTTC. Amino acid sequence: CASSREALSNGEQFF.